This T cell receptor (beta chain) was captured in a study of blood T cell repertoires in COVID-19. Across the whole study: COVID-19 samples, acute and convalescent, were from the United States, Italy and Spain. PBMCs, B-cell-depleted T cells, or T cells provided the cDNA or gDNA that made up the material.

Authors' processing steps: By means of reference gene primer amplification, nucleated cell counts were estimated. Produced via immunoSEQ multiplex PCR; TCRdb's table is partial and in-frame only. V and J calls and clone size are copied from that table; D and trimming were computed from the DNA. The sample holds around 150,000 clones, roughly 80% seen once. This clone was seen just once. V lost 2 bases, J lost 7 bases, and 12 bases stayed unmatched. CDR3 length equals 16 residues. Germline V gene lookup returns CDR1 SGHVS and CDR2 FQNEAQ. The TCR originated in a man between 65 and 85 years old with acute or convalescent COVID-19. The sequenced material came from peripheral blood. This chain connects TRBV7-8 to TRBJ2-7, with 9 bases that match TRBD1. The chain's CDR3 is CASSLSMGQGNFEQYF. The CDR3 DNA follows: TGTGCCAGCAGCTTAAGTATGGGACAGGGTAACTTTGAGCAGTACTTC.